This T cell receptor beta chain was captured in a study of blood T cell repertoires in COVID-19. The table came from immunoSEQ multiplex PCR; TCRdb's copy has only in-frame clones and leaves some out. Of 100,000 or so clones in the sample, around 92% were seen once. Trimming removed 4 bases from V and 6 bases from J; junction bases left unmatched: 9. This CDR3 is built from 16 residues. Germline V gene sequence: CDR1 MDHEN, CDR2 SYDVKM. The specimen sequenced was peripheral blood. The chain recombines TRBV28 with TRBJ1-5, with TRBD1 identical over 10 bases. This receptor was taken from a man aged 45-65 years with active COVID-19. CDR3 protein: CASSSLDRGRIQPQHF. CDR3 nucleotides: TGTGCCAGCAGTTCTCTAGACAGGGGGCGGATTCAGCCCCAGCATTTT.